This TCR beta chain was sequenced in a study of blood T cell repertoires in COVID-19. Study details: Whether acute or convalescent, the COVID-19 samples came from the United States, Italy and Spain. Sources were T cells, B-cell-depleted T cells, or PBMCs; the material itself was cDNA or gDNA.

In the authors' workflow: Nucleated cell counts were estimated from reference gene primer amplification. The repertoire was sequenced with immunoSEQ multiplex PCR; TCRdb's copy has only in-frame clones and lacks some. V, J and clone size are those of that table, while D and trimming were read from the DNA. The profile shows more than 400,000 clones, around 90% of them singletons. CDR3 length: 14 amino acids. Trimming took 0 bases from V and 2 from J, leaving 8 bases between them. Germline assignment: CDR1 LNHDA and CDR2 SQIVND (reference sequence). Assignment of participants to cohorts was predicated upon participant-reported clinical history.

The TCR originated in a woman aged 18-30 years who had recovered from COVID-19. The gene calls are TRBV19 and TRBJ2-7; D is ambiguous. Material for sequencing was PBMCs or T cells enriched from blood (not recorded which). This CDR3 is CASSIDAYPYEQYF. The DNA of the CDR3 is TGTGCCAGTAGTATAGATGCCTATCCCTACGAGCAGTACTTC.